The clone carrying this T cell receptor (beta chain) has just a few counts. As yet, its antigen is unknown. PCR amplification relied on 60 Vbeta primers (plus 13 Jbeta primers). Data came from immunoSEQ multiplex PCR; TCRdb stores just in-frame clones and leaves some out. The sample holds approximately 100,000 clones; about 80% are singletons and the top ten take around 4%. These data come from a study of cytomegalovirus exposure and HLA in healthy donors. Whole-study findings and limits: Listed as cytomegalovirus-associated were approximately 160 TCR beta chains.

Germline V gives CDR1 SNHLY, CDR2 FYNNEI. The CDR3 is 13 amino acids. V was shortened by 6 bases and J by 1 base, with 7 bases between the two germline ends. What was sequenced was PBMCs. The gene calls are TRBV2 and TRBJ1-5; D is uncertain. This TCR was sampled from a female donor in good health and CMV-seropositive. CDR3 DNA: TGTGCCAGCAGCCCGAGAAGCAATCAGCCCCAGCATTTT. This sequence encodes CASSPRSNQPQHF.